This entry lists 31 T cell receptor beta chains sequenced from one sample in a study of blood T cell repertoires in COVID-19. TCRdb's table, derived via immunoSEQ multiplex PCR, lists solely in-frame clones and lacks some. The sample lists under 250,000 clones; 70% to 90% were seen once. Material: peripheral blood. All receptors come from a woman aged 60-75 years with active or convalescent COVID-19.

V gene TRBV30 combines with J gene TRBJ2-7; TRBD2 matches at 12 bases. This CDR3 contains 13 residues. Germline CDR1 is GTSNPN and CDR2 is SVGIG (reference sequence). V was clipped by 4 bases and J by 6 bases; unmatched bases: 4. Here the CDR3 reads CAWMTSGSVEQYF. In DNA form, the CDR3 reads TGTGCCTGGATGACTAGCGGGAGTGTCGAGCAGTACTTC.

The V call is TRBV11-2, the J call TRBJ2-4; 9 bases map to TRBD1. Trimming removed 5 bases from V and 3 bases from J; junction bases left unmatched: 5. There are 15 residues in the CDR3. Germline CDR1 SGHAT, CDR2 FQNNGV. The chain's CDR3 is CASSTDRGDKNIQYF. The CDR3 coding sequence is TGTGCCAGCAGCACGGACAGGGGTGACAAAAACATTCAGTACTTC.

The V gene is TRBV9, the J gene TRBJ2-7; TRBD1 is a possible D gene (5 bases). Deletions cut 4 bases from V and 0 bases from J, with 11 bases between. The CDR3 covers 14 residues. Per germline, CDR1 SGDLS and CDR2 YYNGEE. CDR3: CASSPRQSSYEQYF. CDR3 DNA: TGTGCCAGCAGCCCCCGACAGAGCTCCTACGAGCAGTACTTC.

A single count supports this clone. CDR3 sequence reads: CASGPRGAQYF. The CDR3 nucleotides read TGTGCCAGCGGCCCCCGCGGGGCCCAGTACTTC. This rearrangement joins TRBV6-1 to TRBJ2-5, with a weak D call TRBD2 (6 bases). The V gene's germline CDR1 is MNHNS and CDR2 SASEGT. The V and J ends lost 8 bases and 9 bases respectively, with 13 bases between them. This CDR3 contains 11 residues.

CDR3 residues: CASSRTGANSPLHF. As DNA, the CDR3 is TGTGCCAGCTCCCGGACAGGGGCCAATTCACCCCTCCACTTT. This rearrangement joins TRBV18 to TRBJ1-6; 9 positions agree with TRBD1. CDR1 and CDR2 (germline): KGHSH, LQKENI. The CDR3 contains 14 residues. J was trimmed by 7 bases and V by 6 bases; bases with no gene match: 4.

The CDR3 reads CASSETLRMDEKLFF. The CDR3, as DNA: TGTGCCAGCAGTGAGACGCTCAGGATGGATGAAAAACTGTTTTTT. J is TRBJ1-4 and V is TRBV2; D not resolved. This CDR3 is 15 amino acids long. The V end was cut by 3 bases, the J end by 6 bases, with 14 bases between. The germline V gene has CDR1 SNHLY and CDR2 FYNNEI. Variable domain in full (rest from reference TRBV2 and TRBJ1-4): EPEVTQTPSHQVTQMGQEVILRCVPISNHLYFYWYRQILGQKVEFLVSFYNNEISEKSEIFDDQFSVERPDGSNFTLKIRSTKLEDSAMYFCASSETLRMDEKLFFGSGTQLSVL.

The chain is built from TRBV4-2 and TRBJ1-1; D is ambiguous. The germline V and J ends were trimmed by 2 bases and 8 bases, with 15 bases remaining between them. The CDR3 totals 14 residues. The germline V gene has CDR1 LGHNA and CDR2 YNFKEQ. The CDR3 is CASSQSLGSKEAFF. The CDR3 region has the DNA TGTGCCAGCAGCCAAAGTTTGGGCTCTAAGGAAGCTTTCTTT.

A remark on this clone: Without the conserved terminal phenylalanine or tryptophan, this CDR3 likely stems from a read error. It is unclear where the CDR3 begins or ends on the DNA, so no DNA is shown, and the CDR3 is as TCRdb lists it. The CDR3: CASSEAGQGSY. This chain uses TRBV6-1 with TRBJ2-7; the table's D call of TRBD1 was not tested on the DNA. CDR1 and CDR2 from the germline V gene are MNHNS and SASEGT. The CDR3 spans 11 amino acids, including both terminal residues.

The gene calls are TRBV3-1 (or the pseudogene TRBV3-2) and TRBJ2-7, with D perhaps matching TRBD2 (6 bases). V was trimmed by 3 bases and J by 0 bases, leaving 6 bases between them. The germline gives CDR1 LGHDT, CDR2 YNNKEL (reference sequence). The CDR3 length is 13 residues. The DNA for the CDR3 is TGTGCCAGCAGCCAGACTAGCTCCTACGAGCAGTACTTC. Its protein is CASSQTSSYEQYF.

The rearrangement uses TRBV2 and TRBJ2-2; weak D call: TRBD1 (6 bases). The germline V gene has CDR1 SNHLY and CDR2 FYNNEI. This CDR3 is 17 amino acids long. The V gene lost 6 bases and the J gene lost 0 bases, with 17 bases spanning the gap. The CDR3 here is CASSYLSGASNTGELFF. In DNA, the CDR3 is TGTGCCAGCAGCTACTTATCAGGGGCCTCGAACACCGGGGAGCTGTTTTTT. The full variable domain, in which reference TRBV2 and TRBJ2-2 provide the parts outside the CDR3, is EPEVTQTPSHQVTQMGQEVILRCVPISNHLYFYWYRQILGQKVEFLVSFYNNEISEKSEIFDDQFSVERPDGSNFTLKIRSTKLEDSAMYFCASSYLSGASNTGELFFGEGSRLTVL.

The chain uses TRBV19 and TRBJ2-1; 10 bases fit TRBD2. Per the germline V gene, CDR1 is LNHDA and CDR2 is SQIVND (reference sequence). The CDR3 is made up of 16 amino acids. Unmatched junction bases numbered 4, after V lost 2 bases and J lost 3 bases. The CDR3 coding sequence is TGTGCCAGTAGTATACTCGGGACTAGCGACTACAATGAGCAGTTCTTC. This sequence encodes CASSILGTSDYNEQFF.

CDR3 nucleotide sequence: TGTGCCAGCAGCCAAGAGATCGGACAGAGCTATGGCTACACCTTC. This codes for CASSQEIGQSYGYTF. The chain carries TRBV3-1 (or the pseudogene TRBV3-2) and TRBJ1-2; weak D call: TRBD1 (6 bases). The CDR3 totals 15 residues. Germline CDR1 LGHDT, CDR2 YNNKEL (reference sequence). Trimming removed 0 bases from V and 4 bases from J, with 12 bases in between.

The rearrangement uses TRBV4-1 and TRBJ2-7; D may be TRBD2 (5 bases). The V end lost 1 base, the J end lost 5 bases, and 15 bases lay between the germline ends. The CDR3 runs 15 residues. Germline V lookup: CDR1 MGHRA, CDR2 YSYEKL. The CDR3 coding sequence is TGCGCCAGCAGCCAAGTCGTTCGGACGGGGAACGAGCAGTACTTC. Protein: CASSQVVRTGNEQYF.

The chain couples TRBV11-2 to TRBJ2-3; TRBD2 aligns across 7 bases. The CDR3 has 12 amino acids. V gave up 8 bases and J gave up 6 bases; unmatched junction bases: 5. Germline assignment: CDR1 SGHAT and CDR2 FQNNGV. The CDR3 region is CASRGAGDTQYF. The CDR3 DNA is TGTGCCAGCCGGGGAGCGGGGGATACGCAGTATTTT.

The V call is TRBV7-8, the J call TRBJ2-4, with 14 bases lining up with TRBD2. The CDR3 contains 19 residues. The ends lost 5 bases at V and 2 bases at J; junction bases unmatched: 11. Germline CDR1 is SGHVS and CDR2 is FQNEAQ. CDR3 DNA: TGTGCCAGCAGCCCCCTTCGGACTAGCGGGAGGTCGTCCAAAAACATTCAGTACTTC. It specifies CASSPLRTSGRSSKNIQYF.

The rearrangement uses TRBV7-9 and TRBJ2-1, with 8 bases that match TRBD1. Germline V gene sequence: CDR1 SEHNR, CDR2 FQNEAQ (reference sequence). The J segment lost 2 bases and the V segment lost 5 bases, leaving 5 bases of the junction unmatched. The CDR3 consists of 15 residues. CDR3 bases: TGTGCCAGCAGCGTGACAGGGGTACCCTACAATGAGCAGTTCTTC. This gives the protein CASSVTGVPYNEQFF.

V gene TRBV27 combines with J gene TRBJ2-7; TRBD1 agrees at 10 bases. The CDR3 consists of 17 residues. V was clipped by 2 bases and J by 1 base; unmatched bases: 8. In germline, CDR1 is MNHEY, CDR2 SMNVEV (reference sequence). The CDR3 region has the DNA TGTGCCAGCAGTTTAGGGAGTCCGGGACAGGGGTCCTACGAGCAGTACTTC. Translated: CASSLGSPGQGSYEQYF.

CDR3: CASSARGAETQYF. The CDR3 DNA follows: TGTGCCAGCAGCGCCCGGGGGGCCGAGACCCAGTACTTC. J is TRBJ2-5 and V is TRBV11-3, with D possibly TRBD2 on 7 matching bases. V lost 5 bases and J 5 bases, leaving 12 bases between the germline ends. CDR3 length: 13 residues. The germline V gene has CDR1 SGHNT and CDR2 YENEEA.

This clone was counted many times. The chain joins TRBV27 to TRBJ1-6, with D possibly matching TRBD1 (5 bases). The CDR3 totals 12 residues. CDR1 is MNHEY, CDR2 SMNVEV, per germline (reference sequence). V was clipped by 4 bases and J by 9 bases, with 7 bases between them. The CDR3 sequence: CASSWGGSPLHF. Here the CDR3 DNA reads TGTGCCAGCAGTTGGGGGGGTTCACCCCTCCACTTT.

The chain uses TRBV6-6 and TRBJ2-1; TRBD1 matches 10 bases. The CDR3 runs to 24 residues. V lost 5 bases to trimming and J lost 0 bases; unmatched junction nucleotides: 28. Germline lookup yields CDR1 MNHNY and CDR2 SVGAGI (reference sequence). This CDR3 is CASSPTVPLPGQGQRESSYNEQFF. CDR3 bases: TGTGCCAGCAGTCCAACGGTCCCCCTTCCGGGACAGGGGCAGCGGGAGAGCTCCTACAATGAGCAGTTCTTC.

The rearrangement links TRBV28 to TRBJ2-7; 9 bases are a match to TRBD1. The length of the CDR3 is 16 residues. The germline V gene encodes CDR1 MDHEN and CDR2 SYDVKM. J was trimmed by 5 bases and V by 4 bases; bases with no gene match: 12. CDR3 sequence (DNA): TGTGCCAGCAGTTCCCCGCGTCTGGGACAGGGAAACGAGCAGTACTTC. Its protein is CASSSPRLGQGNEQYF.

This clone came up once. This chain uses TRBV5-4 with TRBJ1-2; TRBD1 matches 12 bases. Trimming removed 4 bases from V and 6 bases from J; junction bases left unmatched: 7. Germline loops: CDR1 SGHNT, CDR2 YYREEE (reference sequence). This CDR3 has 15 amino acids. The chain's CDR3 is CASSGGDRGPHGYTF. The CDR3 coding sequence is TGTGCCAGCAGCGGAGGGGACAGGGGGCCCCATGGCTACACCTTC.

This clone was observed a single time. V usage is TRBV7-9 and J usage is TRBJ2-3; TRBD2 matches at 12 bases. This CDR3 comprises 18 residues. J was trimmed by 3 bases and V by 5 bases; bases with no gene match: 12. Germline V gives CDR1 SEHNR, CDR2 FQNEAQ (reference sequence). The CDR3 loop reads CASSLPTSGRRFTDTQYF. CDR3 DNA sequence: TGTGCCAGCAGCCTCCCGACTAGCGGGAGACGGTTTACAGATACGCAGTATTTT.

This clone has more than one count but fewer than ten. The rearrangement links TRBV7-8 to TRBJ1-6; possible D gene TRBD1, 5 bases. The CDR3 sequence is 12 residues long. In germline, CDR1 is SGHVS, CDR2 FQNEAQ. The V gene lost 6 bases and the J gene lost 11 bases, with 11 bases spanning the gap. The CDR3 loop is CASRGPRAPLHF. DNA of the CDR3: TGTGCCAGCAGGGGGCCCCGGGCACCCCTCCACTTT.

The chain links TRBV12-3 or TRBV12-4 to TRBJ2-7; no reliable D call. V was pared by 1 base and J by 6 bases, with 7 bases between. The CDR3 has 12 amino acids. CDR3 nucleotides: TGTGCCAGCAGTTTAGGAGGCCTCGAGCAGTACGTC. It encodes CASSLGGLEQYV.

The chain couples TRBV6-5 to TRBJ2-2; TRBD1 matches 7 bases. In germline, CDR1 is MNHEY, CDR2 SVGAGI. V shed 8 bases and J 7 bases; nucleotides not matched to a gene: 13. The CDR3 totals 15 residues. CDR3 DNA sequence: TGTGCCAGCGCCGAGACAGGGTTCAAGAGCGGGGAGCTGTTTTTT. Encoded protein: CASAETGFKSGELFF.

CDR3 sequence: CASSPDHTDTQYF. CDR3 nucleotides: TGCGCCAGCAGCCCAGATCACACAGATACGCAGTATTTT. V gene TRBV5-1 combines with J gene TRBJ2-3, with D hard to call. CDR3 length: 13 amino acids. V was cut by 4 bases and J by 2 bases, with 8 bases left in between. CDR1 and CDR2 (germline): SGHRS, YFSETQ.

V and J are TRBV7-9 and TRBJ1-6; D gene ambiguous. The CDR3 is 14 residues long. V lost 1 base and J lost 7, with 8 bases in between. Germline values: CDR1 SEHNR, CDR2 FQNEAQ (reference sequence). In DNA form, the CDR3 reads TGTGCCAGCAGCTTAGGGCTGCAAAATTCACCCCTCCACTTT. Protein sequence: CASSLGLQNSPLHF.

The chain couples TRBV5-4 to TRBJ2-7, with TRBD1 matching over 7 bases. The CDR3 runs to 13 residues. Per the germline V gene, CDR1 is SGHNT and CDR2 is YYREEE (reference sequence). The trim removed 4 bases at V and 7 bases at J, leaving 8 bases unmatched. CDR3 loop: CASSNDRVKEQYV. The CDR3 region has the DNA TGTGCCAGCAGCAACGACAGGGTGAAAGAGCAGTACGTC.

The J gene is TRBJ2-7, the V gene TRBV2, with a possible D match to TRBD1 (5 bases). V was clipped by 7 bases and J by 0 bases, with 10 bases between them. Per germline, CDR1 SNHLY and CDR2 FYNNEI. The CDR3 has 13 amino acids. The CDR3 reads CASTKGHSYEQYF. CDR3 nucleotides: TGTGCCAGCACCAAGGGGCACTCCTACGAGCAGTACTTC.

This chain uses TRBV6-6 with TRBJ1-4, with unresolved D. This CDR3 is built from 13 residues. Germline CDR1 and CDR2: MNHNY and SVGAGI (reference sequence). Trimming took 2 bases from V and 10 from J, leaving 11 bases between them. The CDR3 nucleotides are TGTGCCAGCAGTTACAGAGGGAAGGGAAAACTGTTTTTT. This sequence encodes CASSYRGKGKLFF.